The following is a TCR beta chain sequence with its context. This entry comes from a study of glioma-infiltrating T cells after dendritic cell vaccination. CDR3 size: 14 residues. Trimming left V 9 bases short and J 6 bases short, with 15 bases between. Germline V gene data show CDR1 as ENHRY and CDR2 as SYGVKD. Measured with immunoSEQ multiplex PCR; TCRdb has only the in-frame clones, and not every one. The sample has 49,000 or so clones, 85% seen once. This receptor was identified in a human donor with glioblastoma. This specimen was blood, taken before dendritic cell vaccination. The chain has TRBV10-3 and TRBJ1-6; D is possibly TRBD1 (6 bases). CDR3 nucleotide sequence: TGTGCCATGAGCCCACAGGGTTCTAATTCACCCCTCCACTTT. This encodes CAMSPQGSNSPLHF.